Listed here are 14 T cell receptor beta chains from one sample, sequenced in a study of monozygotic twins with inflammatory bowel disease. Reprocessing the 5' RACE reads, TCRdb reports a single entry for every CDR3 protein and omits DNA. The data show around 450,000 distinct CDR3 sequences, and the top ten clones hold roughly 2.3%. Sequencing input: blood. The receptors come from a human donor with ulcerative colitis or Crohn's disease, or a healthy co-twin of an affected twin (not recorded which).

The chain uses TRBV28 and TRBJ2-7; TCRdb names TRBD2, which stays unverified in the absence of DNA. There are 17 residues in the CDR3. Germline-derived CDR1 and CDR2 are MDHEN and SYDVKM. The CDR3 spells CASSLPLAGGLAYEQYF.

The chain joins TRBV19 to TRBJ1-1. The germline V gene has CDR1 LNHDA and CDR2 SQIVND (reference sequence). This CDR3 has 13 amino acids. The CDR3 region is CASGGLLRAEAFF.

CDR3 loop: CASSLTGLNTYEQYF. The chain links TRBV27 to TRBJ2-7; TCRdb's D call, TRBD2, is unchecked because there is no DNA. Germline values: CDR1 MNHEY, CDR2 SMNVEV (reference sequence). This CDR3 region has 15 residues.

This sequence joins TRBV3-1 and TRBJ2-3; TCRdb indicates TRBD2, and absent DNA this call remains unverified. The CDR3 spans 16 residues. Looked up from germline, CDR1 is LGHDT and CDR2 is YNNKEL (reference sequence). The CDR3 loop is CASSSGLAGGRDTQYF.

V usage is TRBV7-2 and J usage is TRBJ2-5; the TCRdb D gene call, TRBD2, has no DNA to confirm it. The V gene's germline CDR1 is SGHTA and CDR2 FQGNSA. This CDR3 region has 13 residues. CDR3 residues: CASSLMGGEAQYF.

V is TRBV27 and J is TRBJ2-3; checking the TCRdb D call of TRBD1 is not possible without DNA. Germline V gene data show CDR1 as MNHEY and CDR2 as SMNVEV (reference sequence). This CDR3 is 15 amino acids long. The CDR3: CASSSSDRARDTQYF.

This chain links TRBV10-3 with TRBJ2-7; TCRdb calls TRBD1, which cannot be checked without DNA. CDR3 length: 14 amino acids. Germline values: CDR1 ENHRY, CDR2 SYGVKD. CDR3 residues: CAISELTGSDEQYF.

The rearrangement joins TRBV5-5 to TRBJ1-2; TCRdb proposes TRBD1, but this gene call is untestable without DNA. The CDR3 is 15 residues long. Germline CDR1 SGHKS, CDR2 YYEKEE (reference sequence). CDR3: CASSAGQGTNYGYTF.

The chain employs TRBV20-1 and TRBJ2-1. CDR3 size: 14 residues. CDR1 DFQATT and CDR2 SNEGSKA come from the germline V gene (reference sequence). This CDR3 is CSATPLRSYNEQFF.

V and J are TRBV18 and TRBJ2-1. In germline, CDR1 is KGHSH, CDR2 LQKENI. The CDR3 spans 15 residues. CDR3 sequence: CASSSSSELYNEQFF.

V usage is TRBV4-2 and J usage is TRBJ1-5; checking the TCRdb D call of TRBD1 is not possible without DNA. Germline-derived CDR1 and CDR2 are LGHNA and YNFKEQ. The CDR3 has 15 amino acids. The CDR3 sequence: CASSQDGNSNQPQHF.

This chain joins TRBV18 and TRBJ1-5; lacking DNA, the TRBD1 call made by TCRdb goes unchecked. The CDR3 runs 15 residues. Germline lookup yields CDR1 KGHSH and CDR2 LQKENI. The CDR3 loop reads CASSTGGGVNQPQHF.

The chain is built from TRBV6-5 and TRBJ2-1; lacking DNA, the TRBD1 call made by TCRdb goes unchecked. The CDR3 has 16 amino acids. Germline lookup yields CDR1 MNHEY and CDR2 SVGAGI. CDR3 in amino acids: CASSYPPGQGKNEQFF.

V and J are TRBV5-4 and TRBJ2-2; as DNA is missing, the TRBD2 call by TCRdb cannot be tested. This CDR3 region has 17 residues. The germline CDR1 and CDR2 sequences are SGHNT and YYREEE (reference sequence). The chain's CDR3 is CASSSIKSGGPRRELFF.